The clone carrying this T cell receptor (beta chain) was detected a few times. The sample originates from a study of T cell repertoires in cytomegalovirus infection. Study-wide background: An indication of both CMV infection and matching HLA type came from public TCR beta signatures.

TCRdb recomputed calls from the reads with MiXCR, one row per CDR3 protein. The table records 250,000 or so distinct CDR3 sequences, over 15% of them present only once. Trimming at V came to 4 bases and at J to 4 bases, leaving 7 bases not matched to a gene. The CDR3 loop spans 16 amino acids. Germline CDR1 and CDR2: SGHRS and YFSETQ. The chain links TRBV5-1 to TRBJ2-7; TRBD2 matches 14 bases. The specimen was CD8+ T cells from PBMCs. This clonotype was obtained from a human donor in good health (CMV status not recorded). Some clones in this sample may be carry-over from other donors' samples. The CDR3 nucleotides read TGCGCCAGCAGCCAGGGACTAGCGGGGGCCCTTTACGAGCAGTACTTC. Amino acid sequence: CASSQGLAGALYEQYF.